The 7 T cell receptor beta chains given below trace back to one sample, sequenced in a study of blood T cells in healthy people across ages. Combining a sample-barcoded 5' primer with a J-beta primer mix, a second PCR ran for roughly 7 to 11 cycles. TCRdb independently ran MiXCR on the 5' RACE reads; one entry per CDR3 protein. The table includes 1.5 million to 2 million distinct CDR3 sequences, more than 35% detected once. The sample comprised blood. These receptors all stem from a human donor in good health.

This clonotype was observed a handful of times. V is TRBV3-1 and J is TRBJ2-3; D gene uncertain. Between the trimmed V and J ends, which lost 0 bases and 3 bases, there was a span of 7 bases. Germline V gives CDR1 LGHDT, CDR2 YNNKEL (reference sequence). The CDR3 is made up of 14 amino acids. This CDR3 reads CASSQEWGTDTQYF. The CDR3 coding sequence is TGTGCCAGCAGCCAAGAGTGGGGAACAGATACGCAGTATTTT.

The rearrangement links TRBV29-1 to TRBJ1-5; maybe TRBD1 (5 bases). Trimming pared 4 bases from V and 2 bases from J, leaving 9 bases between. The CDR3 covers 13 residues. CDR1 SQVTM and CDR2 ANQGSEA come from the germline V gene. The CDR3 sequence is CSVGGAGNQPQHF. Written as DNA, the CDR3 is TGCAGCGTTGGAGGGGCAGGCAATCAGCCCCAGCATTTT.

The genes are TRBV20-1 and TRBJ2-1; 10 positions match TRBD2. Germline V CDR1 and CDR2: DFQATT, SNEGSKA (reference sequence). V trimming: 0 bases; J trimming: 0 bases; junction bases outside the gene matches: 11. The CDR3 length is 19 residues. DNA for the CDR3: TGCAGTGCTAGAGATTGGAGAGCGGGGGGGATCAGCTCCTACAATGAGCAGTTCTTC. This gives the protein CSARDWRAGGISSYNEQFF.

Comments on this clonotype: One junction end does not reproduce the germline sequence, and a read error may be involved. The chain's CDR3 is CSWGGETQDF. The CDR3 region has the DNA TGCAGTTGGGGGGGAGAGACCCAGGACTTC. The V gene is TRBV20-1, the J gene TRBJ2-5; 7 nucleotides agree with TRBD2. Looked up from germline, CDR1 is DFQATT and CDR2 is SNEGSKA (reference sequence). This CDR3 has 10 amino acids.

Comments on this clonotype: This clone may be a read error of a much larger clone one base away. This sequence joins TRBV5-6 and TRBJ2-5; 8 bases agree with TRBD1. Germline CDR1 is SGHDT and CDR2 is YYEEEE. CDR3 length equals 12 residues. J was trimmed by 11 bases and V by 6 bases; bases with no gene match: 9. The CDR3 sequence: CASTPGGNEQYF. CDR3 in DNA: TGTGCCAGCACCCCAGGGGGCAATGAGCAGTACTTC.

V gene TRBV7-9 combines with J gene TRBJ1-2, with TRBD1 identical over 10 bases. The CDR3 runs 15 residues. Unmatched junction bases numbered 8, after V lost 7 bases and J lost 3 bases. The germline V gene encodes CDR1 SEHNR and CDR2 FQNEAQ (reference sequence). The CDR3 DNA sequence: TGTGCCAGCATCCCTACCGGGACAGGGGACTATGGCTACACCTTC. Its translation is CASIPTGTGDYGYTF.

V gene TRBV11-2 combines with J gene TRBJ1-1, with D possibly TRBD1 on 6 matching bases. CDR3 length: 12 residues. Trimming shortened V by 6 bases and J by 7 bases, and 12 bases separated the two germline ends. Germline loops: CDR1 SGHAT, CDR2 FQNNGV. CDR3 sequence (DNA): TGTGCCAGCAGTTCAAGGGACATTGAAGCTTTCTTT. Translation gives CASSSRDIEAFF.